A selection of T cell receptor beta chains follows, all from one sample in a study of vaccination and CD4 T cells after COVID-19. For these receptors, no antigen is known. TCRdb reprocessed the PCR reads via MiXCR and lists one record per CDR3 protein. The sample holds some 16,000 distinct CDR3 sequences, roughly 56% seen once. The sequencing sample was made of CD4+ T cells from blood, cultured in vitro. These receptors originate from a human donor who had recovered from COVID-19. The CDR3 runs from the conserved cysteine through the conserved F or W. Fields, in order: V gene, clone size, J gene, D gene, CDR3 DNA, CDR3 protein. The D gene is left open where the match is weak. The size entry is marked missing in some rows and otherwise reads once, few, many or a size class.

TRBV27,-,TRBJ1-1,TRBD1,TGTGCCAGCAGTGCCCAACAGGGGGTGAACACTGAAGCTTTCTTT,CASSAQQGVNTEAFF
TRBV6-5,medium-sized,TRBJ2-7,TRBD2,TGTGCCAGCAGTTACTCCCGGGGGGGGCAGTACTTC,CASSYSRGGQYF
TRBV20-1,-,TRBJ2-1,TRBD2,TGCAGTGCTTCTGAGGGCGGGAGAGCCAATGAGCAGTTCTTC,CSASEGGRANEQFF
TRBV15,-,TRBJ2-5,TRBD2,TGTGCCACCCGTAGCGGGAGGGGGAGACGCGAGACCCAGTACTTC,CATRSGRGRRETQYF
TRBV7-2,-,TRBJ1-4,-,TGTGCCAGCAGCTCCAGCAGGGTTGCAACTAATGAAAAACTGTTTTTT,CASSSSRVATNEKLFF
TRBV5-1,-,TRBJ1-3,-,TGCGCCAGCAGCTTTGGGGACTCTGGAAACACCATATATTTT,CASSFGDSGNTIYF
TRBV7-3,few,TRBJ2-1,TRBD1,TGTGCCAGCAGCCTTGGGACAGGTGAACAATTGGTCTTC,CASSLGTGEQLVF
TRBV20-1,-,TRBJ2-3,TRBD2,TGCAGTGCTATTCCCGGACTAGCAACAGATACGCAGTATTTT,CSAIPGLATDTQYF
TRBV20-1,few,TRBJ1-1,-,TGCAGTGCTAGCACGGGGGTTAGTTGGGCTGAAGCTTTCTTT,CSASTGVSWAEAFF
TRBV20-1,few,TRBJ2-2,-,TGCAGTGCTAGAGTGGGGCGGGGGAACACCGGGGAGCTGTTTTTT,CSARVGRGNTGELFF
TRBV11-2,few,TRBJ2-5,-,TGTGCCAGCAGCACAGGGTGGGGGCAAGAGACCCAGTACTTC,CASSTGWGQETQYF
TRBV24-1,few,TRBJ2-3,-,TGTGCCACCAGTGCCGCCCAGGCAGGGTCAGATACGCAGTATTTT,CATSAAQAGSDTQYF
TRBV30,few,TRBJ1-5,-,TGTGCCTGGAGTGGGGGTGACAATCAGCCCCAGCATTTT,CAWSGGDNQPQHF
TRBV5-4,-,TRBJ2-2,-,TGTGCCAGCAGCTTGCATAGTGGACCGCTTAGCACCGGGGAGCTGTTTTTT,CASSLHSGPLSTGELFF
TRBV29-1,few,TRBJ1-5,-,TGCAGCGCTCAGACGGGGGGGCAGCCCCAGCATTTT,CSAQTGGQPQHF
TRBV5-4,-,TRBJ2-2,-,TGTGCCAGCAGCGCTACAGGGCAAGGCACCGGGGAGCTGTTTTTT,CASSATGQGTGELFF
TRBV6-1,-,TRBJ1-2,-,TGTGCCAGCAATAAAGGGAACGGCTACACCTTC,CASNKGNGYTF
TRBV19,-,TRBJ1-2,TRBD1,TGTGCCAGTGGCGACAGGGACTATGGCTACACCTTC,CASGDRDYGYTF
TRBV6-5,-,TRBJ2-2,TRBD1,TGTGCCAGCAGTTATGGGACAGGGGGGAACACCGGGGAGCTGTTTTTT,CASSYGTGGNTGELFF
TRBV4-1,few,TRBJ1-3,TRBD1,TGCGCCAGCAGCAGACAGGGCCTTCTACCCTCTGGAAACACCATATATTTT,CASSRQGLLPSGNTIYF
TRBV12-3/TRBV12-4,-,TRBJ1-5,TRBD1,TGTGCCAGCAGGTGGGACAGCTACTTTATAGAGGGCAATCAGCCCCAGCATTTT,CASRWDSYFIEGNQPQHF
TRBV12-3/TRBV12-4,-,TRBJ2-1,TRBD2,TGTGCCAGCAGCTCCGGGACTAGCGGGAGATTGGAAGCGGATGAGCAGTTCTTC,CASSSGTSGRLEADEQFF
TRBV6-5,-,TRBJ2-7,-,TGTGCCAGCAGTTACCAGGGCTCGGTAACCTACGAGCAGTACTTC,CASSYQGSVTYEQYF
TRBV24-1,-,TRBJ2-1,TRBD2,TGTGCCACCAGTGATCCTAAACTAGCGGAGTCCTACAATGAGCAGTTCTTC,CATSDPKLAESYNEQFF
TRBV6-5,few,TRBJ1-2,-,TGTGCCAGCAGTTATCTCTCCTCACCCGGACAAGCGGATGGCTACACCTTC,CASSYLSSPGQADGYTF
TRBV6-1,-,TRBJ1-5,-,TGTGCCAGCAAGAACTCGATAAGGTCTGGCGATCAGCCCCAGCATTTT,CASKNSIRSGDQPQHF
TRBV7-9,-,TRBJ1-6,-,TGTGCCAGCAGCACTTACTCCTATAATTCACCCCTCCACTTT,CASSTYSYNSPLHF
TRBV6-1,-,TRBJ2-3,-,TGTGCCAGCAAGGGGGTCGTCAGCACAGATACGCAGTATTTT,CASKGVVSTDTQYF
TRBV24-1,-,TRBJ2-6,-,TGTGCCACCGGCCAGCCTGGGGCCAACGTCCTGACTTTC,CATGQPGANVLTF
TRBV5-1,-,TRBJ2-2,-,TGCGCCAGCAGCATCGGACGGTCTGTCTCCGGGGAGCTGTTTTTT,CASSIGRSVSGELFF
TRBV19,-,TRBJ2-3,-,TGTGCCAGTAGTTTGGGATTATCCACAGATACGCAGTATTTT,CASSLGLSTDTQYF
TRBV7-9,-,TRBJ2-2,-,TGTGCCAGCAGTTGGGGGGCCGGGGAGCTGTTTTTT,CASSWGAGELFF